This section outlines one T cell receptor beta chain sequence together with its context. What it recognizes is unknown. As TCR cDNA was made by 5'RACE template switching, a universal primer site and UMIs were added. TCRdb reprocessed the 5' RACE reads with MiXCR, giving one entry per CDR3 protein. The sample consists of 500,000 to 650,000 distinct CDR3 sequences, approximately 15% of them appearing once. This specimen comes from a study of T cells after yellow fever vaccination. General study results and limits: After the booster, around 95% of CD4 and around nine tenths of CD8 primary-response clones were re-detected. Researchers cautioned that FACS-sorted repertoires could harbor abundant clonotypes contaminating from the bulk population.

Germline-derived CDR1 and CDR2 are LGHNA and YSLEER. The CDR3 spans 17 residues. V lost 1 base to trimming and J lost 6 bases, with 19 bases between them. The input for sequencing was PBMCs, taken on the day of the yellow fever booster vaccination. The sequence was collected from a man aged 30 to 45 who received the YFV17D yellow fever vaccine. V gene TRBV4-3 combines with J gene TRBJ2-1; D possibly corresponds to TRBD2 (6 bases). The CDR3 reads CASSQGGGSRWGNEQFF. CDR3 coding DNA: TGCGCCAGCAGCCAAGGGGGAGGCTCTAGGTGGGGCAATGAGCAGTTCTTC.